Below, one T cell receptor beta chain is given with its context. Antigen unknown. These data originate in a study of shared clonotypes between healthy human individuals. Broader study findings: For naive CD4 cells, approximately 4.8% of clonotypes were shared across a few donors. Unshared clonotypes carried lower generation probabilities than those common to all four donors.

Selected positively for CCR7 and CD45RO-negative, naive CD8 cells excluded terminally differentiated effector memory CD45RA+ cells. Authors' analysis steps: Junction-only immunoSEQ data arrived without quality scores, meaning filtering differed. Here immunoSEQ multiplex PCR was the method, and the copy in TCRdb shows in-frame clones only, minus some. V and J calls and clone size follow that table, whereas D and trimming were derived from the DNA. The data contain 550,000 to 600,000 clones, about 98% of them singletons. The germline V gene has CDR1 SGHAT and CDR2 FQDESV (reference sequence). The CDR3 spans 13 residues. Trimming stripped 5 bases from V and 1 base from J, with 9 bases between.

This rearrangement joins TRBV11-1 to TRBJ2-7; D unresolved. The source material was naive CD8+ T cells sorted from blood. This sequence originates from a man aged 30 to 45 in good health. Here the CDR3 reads CASSPLYSYEQYF. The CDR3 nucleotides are TGTGCCAGCAGCCCATTATATTCCTACGAGCAGTACTTC.